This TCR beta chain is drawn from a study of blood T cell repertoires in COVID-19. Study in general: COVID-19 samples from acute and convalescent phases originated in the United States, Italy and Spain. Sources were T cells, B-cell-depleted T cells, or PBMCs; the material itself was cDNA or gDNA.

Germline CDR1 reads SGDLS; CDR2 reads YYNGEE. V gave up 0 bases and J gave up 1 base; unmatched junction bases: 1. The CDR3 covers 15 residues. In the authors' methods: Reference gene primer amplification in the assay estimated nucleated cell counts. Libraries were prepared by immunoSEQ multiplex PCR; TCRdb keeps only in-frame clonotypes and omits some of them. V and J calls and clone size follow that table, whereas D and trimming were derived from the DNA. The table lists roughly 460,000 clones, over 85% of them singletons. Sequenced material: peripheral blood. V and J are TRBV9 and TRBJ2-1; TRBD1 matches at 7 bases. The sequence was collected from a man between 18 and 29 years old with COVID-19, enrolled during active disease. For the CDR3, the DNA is TGTGCCAGCAGCGTAGAACAGGGGTCCTACAATGAGCAGTTCTTC. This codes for CASSVEQGSYNEQFF.